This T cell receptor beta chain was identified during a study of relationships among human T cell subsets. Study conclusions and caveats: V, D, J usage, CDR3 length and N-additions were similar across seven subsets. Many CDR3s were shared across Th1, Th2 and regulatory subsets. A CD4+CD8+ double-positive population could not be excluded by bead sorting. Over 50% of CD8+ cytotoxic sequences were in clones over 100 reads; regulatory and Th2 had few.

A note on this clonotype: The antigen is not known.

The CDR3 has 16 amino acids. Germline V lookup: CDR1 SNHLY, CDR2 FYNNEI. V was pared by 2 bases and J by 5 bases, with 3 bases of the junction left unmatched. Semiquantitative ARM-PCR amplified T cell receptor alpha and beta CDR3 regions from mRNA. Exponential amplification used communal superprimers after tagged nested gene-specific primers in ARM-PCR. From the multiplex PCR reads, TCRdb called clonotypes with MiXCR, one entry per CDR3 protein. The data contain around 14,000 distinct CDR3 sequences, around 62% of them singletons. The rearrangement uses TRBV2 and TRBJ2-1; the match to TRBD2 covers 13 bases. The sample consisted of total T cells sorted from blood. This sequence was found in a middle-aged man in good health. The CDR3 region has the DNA TGTGCCAGCAGTGAAAGGACTAGCGGGGGAAACAATGAGCAGTTCTTC. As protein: CASSERTSGGNNEQFF.